These 30 T cell receptor beta chains share one sample of origin, sequenced in a study of blood T cell repertoires in COVID-19 (dated by TCRdb to the early 2020s). To prepare the library, the immunoSEQ multiplex PCR assay was applied. Entries here come from immuneACCESS through TCRdb and include only in-frame sequences with V and J called. Some clones fail to appear in such tables; in the studies checked, an unresolved V gene covers under half of the shortfall, and the cause of the remainder is unknown. Recorded for this sample are 140,000 to 150,000 clones; 87% of them occurred a single time. Approximately 4.3% of the sample belongs to the ten largest clones. The sequencing sample was made of PBMCs or T cells enriched from blood (not recorded which). The receptors derive from a woman in her forties who had been exposed to COVID-19.

The genes are TRBV27 and TRBJ2-4, with 7 bases lining up with TRBD2. With 6 bases clipped from V and 1 base from J, the junction kept 9 bases outside the gene matches. This CDR3 is 16 amino acids long. Germline CDR1 MNHEY, CDR2 SMNVEV (reference sequence). The CDR3 nucleotides are TGTGCCAGCAGCCGTGACATACTAGCGGCCAAAAACATTCAGTACTTC. Encoded protein: CASSRDILAAKNIQYF.

This clone was seen repeatedly, ten times or more. V and J are TRBV28 and TRBJ2-7; TRBD2 is a possible D gene (6 bases). Germline loops: CDR1 MDHEN, CDR2 SYDVKM. V was shortened by 5 bases and J by 6 bases, with 20 bases between the two germline ends. The CDR3 covers 15 residues. CDR3: CASSPAGSGRREQYF. In DNA, the CDR3 is TGTGCCAGCAGTCCCGCCGGGAGTGGACGACGCGAGCAGTACTTC.

V usage is TRBV4-3 and J usage is TRBJ2-2, with a tentative D call TRBD1 (6 bases). Germline CDR1 reads LGHNA; CDR2 reads YSLEER. The CDR3 consists of 15 residues. V was clipped by 4 bases and J by 7 bases, with 16 bases between them. The CDR3 here is CASSPRVLGGGELFF. CDR3 DNA: TGCGCCAGCAGCCCCAGGGTTTTAGGGGGCGGGGAGCTGTTTTTT.

The chain links TRBV2 to TRBJ1-2; the D is unclear. CDR1 and CDR2 from the germline V gene are SNHLY and FYNNEI. Trimming removed 4 bases from V and 8 bases from J, with 8 bases in between. CDR3 length: 11 residues. CDR3 residues: CASSVGYGYTF. As DNA, the CDR3 is TGTGCCAGCAGTGTCGGTTACGGCTACACCTTC.

This clone was seen more than once but under ten times. The CDR3 bases are TGTGCCAGCTCGGGGAATGATCAGCCCCAGCATTTT. This sequence encodes CASSGNDQPQHF. This rearrangement joins TRBV2 to TRBJ1-5; D uncertain. Germline CDR1 is SNHLY and CDR2 is FYNNEI. The V and J ends lost 8 bases and 5 bases respectively, with 10 bases between them. The CDR3 is made up of 12 amino acids.

The J gene is TRBJ1-1, the V gene TRBV7-2, with 11 bases identical to TRBD1. CDR3 length: 16 amino acids. Germline V gives CDR1 SGHTA, CDR2 FQGNSA. Trimming removed 2 bases from V and 4 bases from J; junction bases left unmatched: 6. The CDR3 coding sequence is TGTGCCAGCAGCTTACGGACAGGGGGCGCGGGCACTGAAGCTTTCTTT. It is translated as CASSLRTGGAGTEAFF. Full variable domain (remainder filled in from reference TRBV7-2 and TRBJ1-1): GAGVSQSPSNKVTEKGKDVELRCDPISGHTALYWYRQSLGQGLEFLIYFQGNSAPDKSGLPSDRFSAERTGGSVSTLTIQRTQQEDSAVYLCASSLRTGGAGTEAFFGQGTRLTVV.

The gene calls are TRBV2 and TRBJ1-2; D possibly corresponds to TRBD1 (5 bases). CDR1 is SNHLY and CDR2 is FYNNEI in the germline V gene. Trimming removed 7 bases at V and 8 bases at J, with 8 bases between. CDR3 length: 10 amino acids. The CDR3 here is CASKGQGYTF. The CDR3 region has the DNA TGTGCCAGCAAGGGGCAAGGCTACACCTTC.

The chain carries TRBV28 and TRBJ2-3; D is unclear. Germline CDR1 reads MDHEN; CDR2 reads SYDVKM. V lost 7 bases and J 6 bases, leaving 8 bases between the germline ends. The CDR3 consists of 11 residues. CDR3 in DNA: TGTGCCAGCATAAATCGGGATACGCAGTATTTT. It codes for CASINRDTQYF.

V is TRBV9 and J is TRBJ1-4; 8 bases are a match to TRBD1. V lost 0 bases to trimming and J lost 4 bases; unmatched junction nucleotides: 5. Germline CDR1 reads SGDLS; CDR2 reads YYNGEE. CDR3 length: 16 amino acids. The CDR3 DNA reads as TGTGCCAGCAGCGTAGAAGGGACAGGCTATAATGAAAAACTGTTTTTT. It encodes CASSVEGTGYNEKLFF.

The chain employs TRBV19 and TRBJ2-7; TRBD1 matches at 8 bases. This CDR3 region has 14 residues. After removal of 6 bases from V and 7 bases from J, the junction contained 11 bases not matched to a gene. Germline V gene lookup returns CDR1 LNHDA and CDR2 SQIVND (reference sequence). CDR3 coding DNA: TGTGCCAGTAGCCGACAGGGGACCTCGGGGGAGCAGTACTTC. Translation: CASSRQGTSGEQYF. Filled out from reference TRBV19 and TRBJ2-7, the complete variable domain reads DGGITQSPKYLFRKEGQNVTLSCEQNLNHDAMYWYRQDPGQGLRLIYYSQIVNDFQKGDIAEGYSVSREKKESFPLTVTSAQKNPTAFYLCASSRQGTSGEQYFGPGTRLTVT.

This rearrangement joins TRBV5-1 to TRBJ1-2, with 10 bases fitting TRBD1. The CDR3 sequence is 13 residues long. The V gene end was trimmed by 6 bases and the J gene end by 8 bases; junction bases not matched to a gene: 7. Germline V CDR1 and CDR2: SGHRS, YFSETQ. The chain's CDR3 is CASTWGQGRGYTF. The CDR3 DNA follows: TGCGCCAGCACCTGGGGACAGGGGCGAGGCTACACCTTC.

Comments on this clone: The junction does not match germline at one end; this may be a read error. The V and J genes are TRBV28 and TRBJ1-2, with 8 bases that match TRBD1. The length of the CDR3 is 12 residues. The germline gives CDR1 MDHEN, CDR2 SYDVKM. DNA for the CDR3: TGTGCCAGCAGTTTCCGGGACAGGACCCAGTCCTTC. Amino acids: CASSFRDRTQSF.

The chain combines TRBV10-1 with TRBJ2-7, with 15 bases identical to TRBD2. This CDR3 comprises 18 residues. V lost 2 bases, J lost 1 base, and 6 bases stayed unmatched. Germline-derived CDR1 and CDR2 are WNHNN and SYGVQD (reference sequence). The CDR3 sequence: CASSEGTSGGRGSYEQYF. CDR3 in DNA: TGCGCCAGCAGTGAGGGGACTAGCGGGGGGCGCGGGTCCTACGAGCAGTACTTC.

The chain couples TRBV10-3 to TRBJ2-3; possibly TRBD2 for D (7 bases). The CDR3 is 14 residues long. Per the germline V gene, CDR1 is ENHRY and CDR2 is SYGVKD. The V end was cut by 7 bases, the J end by 3 bases, with 14 bases between. The CDR3: CAITQGGGTDTQYF. CDR3 DNA sequence: TGTGCCATCACGCAGGGAGGGGGGACAGATACGCAGTATTTT.

This clone occurred a few times. The genes are TRBV11-2 and TRBJ2-1, with TRBD2 matching 11 bases. The V gene end was trimmed by 5 bases and the J gene end by 10 bases; junction bases not matched to a gene: 10. The CDR3 has 15 residues. Germline-derived CDR1 and CDR2 are SGHAT and FQNNGV. The CDR3 sequence is CASSPTGTSGGEQFF. CDR3 DNA sequence: TGTGCCAGCAGCCCCACCGGGACTAGCGGAGGAGAGCAGTTCTTC. The complete variable domain, with remaining parts taken from reference TRBV11-2 and TRBJ2-1, reads EAGVAQSPRYKIIEKRQSVAFWCNPISGHATLYWYQQILGQGPKLLIQFQNNGVVDDSQLPKDRFSAERLKGVDSTLKIQPAKLEDSAVYLCASSPTGTSGGEQFFGPGTRLTVL.

The chain joins TRBV28 to TRBJ1-4; D might be TRBD1 (5 bases). Germline loops: CDR1 MDHEN, CDR2 SYDVKM. Trimming shortened V by 3 bases and J by 2 bases, and 10 bases separated the two germline ends. The CDR3 covers 15 residues. The CDR3 reads CASSLGGPTNEKLFF. The CDR3, as DNA: TGTGCCAGCAGTTTGGGGGGTCCGACTAATGAAAAACTGTTTTTT.

This rearrangement joins TRBV6-5 to TRBJ2-1; TRBD1 is a possible D gene (8 bases). The CDR3 length is 15 residues. V was cut by 1 base and J by 6 bases, with 13 bases left in between. The germline CDR1 and CDR2 sequences are MNHEY and SVGAGI. The DNA for the CDR3 is TGTGCCAGCAGTTACTTGACAGGGGAGGGCAATGAGCAGTTCTTC. Translation gives CASSYLTGEGNEQFF.

In this sample, this clone turned up a few times. The rearrangement joins TRBV10-3 to TRBJ2-2, with 9 bases matching TRBD1. The CDR3 loop spans 16 amino acids. In germline, CDR1 is ENHRY, CDR2 SYGVKD. Trimming took 4 bases from V and 3 from J; bases not matched to a gene: 6. The CDR3 loop reads CAISAGQGSYTGELFF. CDR3 sequence (DNA): TGTGCCATCAGTGCGGGACAGGGAAGTTACACCGGGGAGCTGTTTTTT.

The rearrangement joins TRBV7-2 to TRBJ1-3; D uncertain. Germline loops: CDR1 SGHTA, CDR2 FQGNSA. The V end was cut by 2 bases, the J end by 0 bases, with 14 bases between. The CDR3 consists of 17 residues. DNA for the CDR3: TGTGCCAGCAGCTTACAAAGTCCGCTAACCTCTGGAAACACCATATATTTT. Translating gives CASSLQSPLTSGNTIYF.

The chain joins TRBV15 to TRBJ2-3; no firm D call. This CDR3 spans 12 amino acids. Germline V gene lookup returns CDR1 LNHNV and CDR2 YYDKDF (reference sequence). V lost 3 bases to trimming and J lost 3 bases, with 4 bases between them. The CDR3 nucleotides read TGTGCCACCAGCAGTACTACAGATACGCAGTATTTT. Its translation: CATSSTTDTQYF.

This clone was picked up a small number of times. CDR3 nucleotides: TGTGCCAGCAGCGTAGCTCGGGGGGCCTCTTCTAGCACAGATACGCAGTATTTT. Protein product: CASSVARGASSSTDTQYF. The chain uses TRBV9 and TRBJ2-3, with a possible D match to TRBD2 (7 bases). The ends were cut back, 0 bases at V and 0 bases at J, with 17 bases in the middle. CDR3 length: 18 amino acids. Per germline, CDR1 SGDLS and CDR2 YYNGEE.

The chain has TRBV3-1 (or the pseudogene TRBV3-2) and TRBJ2-7, with 7 bases fitting TRBD1. CDR3 size: 15 residues. Germline assignment: CDR1 LGHDT and CDR2 YNNKEL (reference sequence). V was clipped by 1 base and J by 2 bases; unmatched bases: 5. DNA of the CDR3: TGTGCCAGCAGCCAAGTCCGGGACAGAACCTACGAGCAGTACTTC. It specifies CASSQVRDRTYEQYF.

This chain uses TRBV19 with TRBJ2-2, with D unresolved. Trimming stripped 4 bases from V and 1 base from J, with 7 bases between. This CDR3 has 14 residues. The germline gives CDR1 LNHDA, CDR2 SQIVND (reference sequence). CDR3 protein: CASSKTRNTGELFF. The DNA for the CDR3 is TGTGCCAGTAGTAAGACTCGGAACACCGGGGAGCTGTTTTTT.

The gene calls are TRBV7-2 and TRBJ1-1; TRBD1 matches at 10 bases. CDR1 and CDR2 from the germline V gene are SGHTA and FQGNSA. V lost 3 bases, J lost 2 bases, and 6 bases stayed unmatched. This CDR3 comprises 16 residues. CDR3 protein: CASSFRDRGPNTEAFF. The DNA of the CDR3 is TGTGCCAGCAGCTTCCGGGACAGGGGCCCTAACACTGAAGCTTTCTTT.

The rearrangement joins TRBV2 to TRBJ1-2, with D tentatively TRBD1 (5 bases). The germline CDR1 and CDR2 sequences are SNHLY and FYNNEI. This CDR3 contains 15 residues. The ends were cut back, 2 bases at V and 4 bases at J, with 14 bases in the middle. DNA for the CDR3: TGTGCCAGCAGTGAATCGCAGGGCCGAACCTATGGCTACACCTTC. Translation: CASSESQGRTYGYTF.

This clone was seen only a few times. V gene TRBV6-6 combines with J gene TRBJ1-6; possibly TRBD1 for D (6 bases). The germline gives CDR1 MNHNY, CDR2 SVGAGI (reference sequence). The V end lost 6 bases, the J end lost 7 bases, and 16 bases lay between the germline ends. The length of the CDR3 is 15 residues. CDR3 protein: CASSRQVDSNSPLHF. CDR3 nucleotides: TGTGCCAGCAGCCGACAGGTGGACAGCAATTCACCCCTCCACTTT.

The V call is TRBV4-1, the J call TRBJ2-2, with 11 positions matching TRBD2. This CDR3 has 17 residues. Germline-derived CDR1 and CDR2 are MGHRA and YSYEKL. Trimming removed 4 bases from V and 0 bases from J; junction bases left unmatched: 4. In nucleotides, the CDR3 is TGCGCCAGCAGCCTTCGGACTAGCGGGTCGAACACCGGGGAGCTGTTTTTT. Translating gives CASSLRTSGSNTGELFF.

This chain joins TRBV9 and TRBJ2-3, with 7 bases identical to TRBD2. The CDR3 is made up of 14 amino acids. Trimming cost V 3 bases and J 5 bases; bases outside gene matches: 6. From germline, CDR1 is SGDLS and CDR2 YYNGEE. The CDR3 coding sequence is TGTGCCAGCAGCGGGCGGGGGAGTCAAGATACGCAGTATTTT. This sequence encodes CASSGRGSQDTQYF.

CDR3 in amino acids: CASSFTSGRAGELFF. The DNA of the CDR3 is TGTGCCAGCAGTTTTACTAGCGGGAGGGCCGGGGAGCTGTTTTTT. The chain recombines TRBV27 with TRBJ2-2, with 13 bases fitting TRBD2. The CDR3 length is 15 residues. CDR1 is MNHEY and CDR2 is SMNVEV in the germline V gene (reference sequence). The V segment lost 3 bases and the J segment 6 bases; nucleotides outside the gene matches: 1.

The chain has TRBV9 and TRBJ2-6; possible D gene TRBD2, 5 bases. CDR1 is SGDLS and CDR2 is YYNGEE in the germline V gene. The germline V and J ends were trimmed by 5 bases and 2 bases, with 11 bases remaining between them. The CDR3 is 15 amino acids. The CDR3 DNA is TGTGCCAGCAGTGGCCCCGGGGCTGGGGCCAACGTCCTGACTTTC. Amino acids: CASSGPGAGANVLTF.